Below, 27 T cell receptor beta chains from the same sample are listed, as sequenced in a study of blood T cell repertoires in COVID-19. This table comes from immunoSEQ multiplex PCR, and its TCRdb copy is limited to in-frame clones, with some not included. The repertoire holds about 100,000 clones, with 86% as singletons. The sequencing sample was made of peripheral blood. The receptors derive from a man in his sixties with acute or convalescent COVID-19.

The chain is built from TRBV6-5 and TRBJ1-1; perhaps TRBD1 as D (5 bases). Germline V gene lookup returns CDR1 MNHEY and CDR2 SVGAGI. The germline V and J ends were trimmed by 8 bases and 1 base, with 14 bases remaining between them. This CDR3 is 14 amino acids long. The chain's CDR3 is CASHPPGQNTEAFF. Written as DNA, the CDR3 is TGTGCCAGCCACCCGCCCGGACAGAACACTGAAGCTTTCTTT.

The chain couples TRBV7-7 to TRBJ2-1, with 9 bases lining up with TRBD1. This CDR3 is 14 amino acids long. V gave up 5 bases and J gave up 5 bases; unmatched junction bases: 4. Per the germline V gene, CDR1 is SSHAT and CDR2 is FNYEAQ (reference sequence). CDR3 loop: CASSLGQGNNEQFF. The CDR3 DNA reads TGTGCCAGCAGCCTAGGACAGGGGAACAATGAGCAGTTCTTC.

The chain is built from TRBV25-1 and TRBJ1-2; perhaps TRBD1 as D (5 bases). Trimming pared 2 bases from V and 7 bases from J, leaving 14 bases between. Germline CDR1 and CDR2: MGHDK and SYGVNS. This CDR3 comprises 14 residues. The CDR3 reads CASSELRQGGGYTF. CDR3 nucleotides: TGTGCCAGCAGTGAACTACGCCAGGGCGGTGGCTACACCTTC.

The chain carries TRBV12-3 or TRBV12-4 and TRBJ2-7; a possible D gene is TRBD2 (5 bases). This CDR3 comprises 13 residues. The ends were cut back, 7 bases at V and 4 bases at J, with 14 bases in the middle. The CDR3 coding sequence is TGTGCCAGCACGTCAGGCGGGTTATACGAGCAGTACTTC. Protein: CASTSGGLYEQYF.

The rearrangement joins TRBV5-4 to TRBJ1-5, with 7 bases that match TRBD1. CDR3 length: 16 residues. V shed 4 bases, J shed 2 bases, and the junction held 9 bases outside the gene matches. Germline V gene lookup returns CDR1 SGHNT and CDR2 YYREEE (reference sequence). Written as DNA, the CDR3 is TGTGCCAGCAGCATAGGAGGGGGCCGGGGCAATCAGCCCCAGCATTTT. As protein: CASSIGGGRGNQPQHF. The full variable domain, in which reference TRBV5-4 and TRBJ1-5 provide the parts outside the CDR3, is ETGVTQSPTHLIKTRGQQVTLRCSSQSGHNTVSWYQQALGQGPQFIFQYYREEENGRGNFPPRFSGLQFPNYSSELNVNALELDDSALYLCASSIGGGRGNQPQHFGDGTRLSIL.

This sequence joins TRBV5-1 and TRBJ1-6, with 9 nucleotides matching TRBD1. The CDR3 is made up of 14 amino acids. Trimming cost V 7 bases and J 7 bases; bases outside gene matches: 6. The germline V gene encodes CDR1 SGHRS and CDR2 YFSETQ. CDR3 sequence: CASGTGTGNSPLHF. CDR3 DNA: TGCGCCAGCGGGACCGGGACAGGGAATTCACCCCTCCACTTT.

The chain couples TRBV20-1 to TRBJ1-2; D is possibly TRBD1 (5 bases). The germline gives CDR1 DFQATT, CDR2 SNEGSKA (reference sequence). There are 11 residues in the CDR3. V was cut by 4 bases and J by 3 bases, with 6 bases left in between. The CDR3 DNA reads TGCAGTGCTACGACAGACTATGGCTACACCTTC. Translating it yields CSATTDYGYTF.

CDR3 amino acids: CASREQGAETQYF. The CDR3 DNA reads TGTGCCAGCAGGGAACAGGGTGCGGAGACCCAGTACTTC. The chain joins TRBV2 to TRBJ2-5, with D possibly TRBD1 on 6 matching bases. V was cut by 6 bases and J by 5 bases, with 13 bases left in between. CDR1 is SNHLY, CDR2 FYNNEI, per germline. The CDR3 runs 13 residues.

The genes are TRBV21-1 and TRBJ2-5; TRBD1 was called by the table and not checked on the DNA. TRBV21-1 corresponds to a pseudogene. The length of the CDR3 is 14 residues. CDR3 coding DNA: TGTGCCAGCAATGGGGACAGTCGTCAGGAGACCCAGTACTTC. Amino acid sequence: CASNGDSRQETQYF.

This clone has a handful of counts. The gene calls are TRBV7-9 and TRBJ1-2, with a tentative D call TRBD1 (6 bases). Germline loops: CDR1 SEHNR, CDR2 FQNEAQ (reference sequence). V was clipped by 5 bases and J by 4 bases, with 17 bases between them. The CDR3 is 15 amino acids. CDR3 loop: CASSALQGPSYGYTF. The CDR3 region has the DNA TGTGCCAGCAGCGCTCTACAGGGTCCCTCCTATGGCTACACCTTC.

This rearrangement joins TRBV19 to TRBJ1-5; unclear D gene. The CDR3 covers 15 residues. V was clipped by 7 bases and J by 4 bases, with 17 bases between them. The germline V gene has CDR1 LNHDA and CDR2 SQIVND (reference sequence). The CDR3 here is CASIAGFGYNQPQHF. The CDR3 DNA sequence: TGTGCCAGTATTGCTGGCTTTGGTTATAATCAGCCCCAGCATTTT.

Concerning this clone: Other DNA sequences in the sample encode the same CDR3. V and J are TRBV6-2 or TRBV6-3 and TRBJ1-2; D ambiguous. Trimming took off 6 bases at V and 3 bases at J, with 11 bases between the two ends. This CDR3 has 13 residues. Germline V gene data show CDR1 as MNHEY and CDR2 as SVGEGT. The CDR3, as DNA: TGTGCCAGCAGCCCGTCGAGGGACTATGGCTACACCTTC. Translating gives CASSPSRDYGYTF.

This clone was seen a few times. This rearrangement joins TRBV9 to TRBJ1-5; D is undetermined. Trimming left V 4 bases short and J 0 bases short, with 11 bases between. Per germline, CDR1 SGDLS and CDR2 YYNGEE. CDR3 size: 15 residues. CDR3: CASSPSSGSNQPQHF. CDR3 nucleotides: TGTGCCAGCAGCCCCTCATCGGGTAGCAATCAGCCCCAGCATTTT. The full variable domain, with the rest looked up from reference TRBV9 and TRBJ1-5, is DSGVTQTPKHLITATGQRVTLRCSPRSGDLSVYWYQQSLDQGLQFLIQYYNGEERAKGNILERFSAQQFPDLHSELNLSSLELGDSALYFCASSPSSGSNQPQHFGDGTRLSIL.

This chain's CDR3 is CASSIWPGQIHTQYF. DNA for the CDR3: TGTGCCAGTAGTATTTGGCCCGGACAAATCCATACGCAGTATTTT. The chain joins TRBV19 to TRBJ2-3; possible D gene TRBD1, 5 bases. The V end lost 3 bases, the J end lost 7 bases, and 17 bases lay between the germline ends. Germline V gene sequence: CDR1 LNHDA, CDR2 SQIVND (reference sequence). The CDR3 is 15 residues long.

The chain couples TRBV29-1 to TRBJ1-2; D is uncertain. The germline V gene has CDR1 SQVTM and CDR2 ANQGSEA. Trimming pared 3 bases from V and 4 bases from J, leaving 18 bases between. The CDR3 spans 15 residues. CDR3 sequence (DNA): TGCAGCGTTGATTCGGTAGGGAGCGGCTCCTATGGCTACACCTTC. As protein: CSVDSVGSGSYGYTF.

The genes are TRBV6-5 and TRBJ2-3; 9 bases agree with TRBD1. V dropped 5 bases and J dropped 1; count of bases not matched to a gene: 4. Germline CDR1 MNHEY, CDR2 SVGAGI. CDR3 length: 15 residues. CDR3 sequence (DNA): TGTGCCAGCAGTAGGAGGGACAGGGGCACAGATACGCAGTATTTT. Translating gives CASSRRDRGTDTQYF.

V gene TRBV6-2 or TRBV6-3 combines with J gene TRBJ2-5; the D gene is possibly TRBD2 (6 bases). Trimming pared 0 bases from V and 7 bases from J, leaving 12 bases between. The CDR3 extends over 14 amino acids. CDR1 and CDR2 from the germline V gene are MNHEY and SVGEGT. The CDR3 DNA reads as TGTGCCAGCAGTTACTCCAGGGCCGGGGGGACCCAGTACTTC. This sequence encodes CASSYSRAGGTQYF.

V usage is TRBV13 and J usage is TRBJ1-2, with 8 bases that match TRBD1. The germline V gene encodes CDR1 PRHDT and CDR2 FYEKMQ (reference sequence). Unmatched junction bases numbered 17, after V lost 6 bases and J lost 5 bases. The CDR3 is 17 residues long. The DNA for the CDR3 is TGTGCCAGCAGGTGGCAGGGGGCCGGGGGAGGGGGATATGGCTACACCTTC. Translated: CASRWQGAGGGGYGYTF.

The genes are TRBV2 and TRBJ2-2, with D perhaps TRBD2 (5 bases). Trimming left V 3 bases short and J 6 bases short, with 8 bases between. Looked up from germline, CDR1 is SNHLY and CDR2 is FYNNEI. The length of the CDR3 is 13 residues. The CDR3 loop reads CASSDRLSGELFF. The CDR3 region has the DNA TGTGCCAGCAGTGATCGACTATCCGGGGAGCTGTTTTTT.

Here the CDR3 DNA reads TGTGCCACCAGCAGAGAACCGTGGCGACAGCGGAGGGGCGCGAAGACCCAGTACTTC. Translated, it gives CATSREPWRQRRGAKTQYF. The chain uses TRBV15 and TRBJ2-5; D is perhaps TRBD2 (6 bases). CDR1 LNHNV and CDR2 YYDKDF come from the germline V gene (reference sequence). V was trimmed by 0 bases and J by 6 bases, leaving 26 bases between them. There are 19 residues in the CDR3.

The CDR3 DNA is TGTGCCAGCAGCTTAGGGCGGGTCACTGAAGCTTTCTTT. Translating it yields CASSLGRVTEAFF. The chain combines TRBV13 with TRBJ1-1; no clear D gene. V was shortened by 0 bases and J by 4 bases, with 6 bases between the two germline ends. The V gene's germline CDR1 is PRHDT and CDR2 FYEKMQ (reference sequence). The CDR3 totals 13 residues.

This chain connects TRBV9 to TRBJ1-2; TRBD1 is a possible D gene (5 bases). Germline CDR1 reads SGDLS; CDR2 reads YYNGEE. This CDR3 contains 16 residues. Trimming took off 3 bases at V and 2 bases at J, with 17 bases between the two ends. The CDR3 spells CASSEGLRASNYGYTF. CDR3 coding DNA: TGTGCCAGCAGCGAGGGACTCCGAGCAAGCAACTATGGCTACACCTTC.

The chain employs TRBV5-1 and TRBJ2-3; the match to TRBD2 covers 8 bases. Germline V gene sequence: CDR1 SGHRS, CDR2 YFSETQ. There are 15 residues in the CDR3. Trimming took 0 bases from V and 1 from J; bases not matched to a gene: 1. CDR3 protein: CASSLEAGGTDTQYF. CDR3 DNA sequence: TGCGCCAGCAGCTTGGAAGCGGGGGGCACAGATACGCAGTATTTT.

This clone appeared a few times. Additional DNA sequences in this sample encode the identical CDR3. V gene TRBV18 combines with J gene TRBJ1-1; D remains unclear. The CDR3 covers 13 residues. In germline, CDR1 is KGHSH, CDR2 LQKENI. The germline V and J ends were trimmed by 2 bases and 1 base, with 5 bases remaining between them. CDR3 bases: TGTGCCAGCTCACCAGGGCCGAACACTGAAGCTTTCTTT. Its translation is CASSPGPNTEAFF.

The V call is TRBV4-3, the J call TRBJ2-1; 8 bases match TRBD2. This CDR3 is 15 amino acids long. Per the germline V gene, CDR1 is LGHNA and CDR2 is YSLEER. J lost 5 bases, V lost 0 bases, and 3 bases had no gene match. CDR3 loop: CASSQDSGEHNEQFF. The CDR3 DNA follows: TGCGCCAGCAGCCAAGATAGCGGGGAGCACAATGAGCAGTTCTTC.

The CDR3 sequence: CASRGGQDDYTF. Here the CDR3 DNA reads TGTGCCAGCAGGGGCGGACAGGACGACTACACCTTC. The chain couples TRBV25-1 to TRBJ1-2; 7 nucleotides align to TRBD1. CDR1 and CDR2 (germline): MGHDK, SYGVNS. The CDR3 is 12 residues long. With V trimmed by 6 bases and J by 10 bases, 8 bases remained unmatched.

CDR3 in amino acids: CASLDRAHSPLHF. The CDR3 nucleotides read TGTGCCAGCCTAGACAGGGCCCATTCACCCCTCCACTTT. The chain uses TRBV6-5 and TRBJ1-6; 7 bases fit TRBD1. Germline assignment: CDR1 MNHEY and CDR2 SVGAGI. The CDR3 loop spans 13 amino acids. Unmatched junction bases numbered 6, after V lost 8 bases and J lost 8 bases.